These 5 T cell receptor beta chains came from one sample sequenced in a study of blood T cell repertoires in COVID-19. The table came from immunoSEQ multiplex PCR; TCRdb's copy has only in-frame clones and leaves some out. Seen here are 90,000 to 120,000 clones, around 90% observed once, and the top ten hold approximately 1.2%. Material for sequencing was peripheral blood. The receptors originated from a woman under 40 with acute or convalescent COVID-19.

The gene calls are TRBV5-1 and TRBJ2-3; TRBD1 agrees at 8 bases. V shed 4 bases, J shed 11 bases, and the junction held 15 bases outside the gene matches. The CDR3 spans 15 residues. Per the germline V gene, CDR1 is SGHRS and CDR2 is YFSETQ. CDR3 sequence (DNA): TGCGCCAGCAGCCACGCTGAAGGACAGGGAGCAATGCAGTATTTT. Encoded protein: CASSHAEGQGAMQYF. The full variable domain, completed using reference TRBV5-1 and TRBJ2-3, is KAGVTQTPRYLIKTRGQQVTLSCSPISGHRSVSWYQQTPGQGLQFLFEYFSETQRNKGNFPGRFSGRQFSNSRSEMNVSTLELGDSALYLCASSHAEGQGAMQYFGPGTRLTVL.

V usage is TRBV11-2 and J usage is TRBJ2-7, with TRBD2 as a possible D gene (6 bases). The V gene's germline CDR1 is SGHAT and CDR2 FQNNGV. V lost 0 bases, J lost 2 bases, and 8 bases lay in between. The CDR3 contains 14 residues. CDR3 loop: CASSLDRLAYEQYF. CDR3 DNA: TGTGCCAGCAGCTTAGACAGACTAGCCTACGAGCAGTACTTC.

V is TRBV7-2 and J is TRBJ1-2; unclear D gene. Germline values: CDR1 SGHTA, CDR2 FQGNSA. Trimming took off 5 bases at V and 4 bases at J, with 14 bases between the two ends. The CDR3 loop spans 14 amino acids. The chain's CDR3 is CASSLQRGVYGYTF. The CDR3 DNA is TGTGCCAGCAGCCTACAGCGGGGTGTCTATGGCTACACCTTC.

V and J are TRBV6-5 and TRBJ2-2; D unclear. This CDR3 spans 16 amino acids. V shed 0 bases and J shed 4 bases, with 12 bases lying between them. Germline V lookup: CDR1 MNHEY, CDR2 SVGAGI. CDR3 amino acids: CASSYSPTAGTGELFF. In DNA, the CDR3 is TGTGCCAGCAGTTACTCCCCCACTGCCGGCACCGGGGAGCTGTTTTTT.

This CDR3 reads CAWQSGDRVSPLHF. The CDR3 nucleotides read TGTGCCTGGCAATCAGGGGACAGGGTTTCACCCCTCCACTTT. This sequence joins TRBV30 and TRBJ1-6; 9 bases map to TRBD1. Germline CDR1 reads GTSNPN; CDR2 reads SVGIG (reference sequence). Trimming removed 5 bases from V and 9 bases from J; junction bases left unmatched: 8. The CDR3 contains 14 residues. The full variable domain, its missing parts supplied by reference TRBV30 and TRBJ1-6, is SQTIHQWPATLVQPVGSPLSLECTVEGTSNPNLYWYRQAAGRGLQLLFYSVGIGQISSEVPQNLSASRPQDRQFILSSKKLLLSDSGFYLCAWQSGDRVSPLHFGNGTRLTVT.